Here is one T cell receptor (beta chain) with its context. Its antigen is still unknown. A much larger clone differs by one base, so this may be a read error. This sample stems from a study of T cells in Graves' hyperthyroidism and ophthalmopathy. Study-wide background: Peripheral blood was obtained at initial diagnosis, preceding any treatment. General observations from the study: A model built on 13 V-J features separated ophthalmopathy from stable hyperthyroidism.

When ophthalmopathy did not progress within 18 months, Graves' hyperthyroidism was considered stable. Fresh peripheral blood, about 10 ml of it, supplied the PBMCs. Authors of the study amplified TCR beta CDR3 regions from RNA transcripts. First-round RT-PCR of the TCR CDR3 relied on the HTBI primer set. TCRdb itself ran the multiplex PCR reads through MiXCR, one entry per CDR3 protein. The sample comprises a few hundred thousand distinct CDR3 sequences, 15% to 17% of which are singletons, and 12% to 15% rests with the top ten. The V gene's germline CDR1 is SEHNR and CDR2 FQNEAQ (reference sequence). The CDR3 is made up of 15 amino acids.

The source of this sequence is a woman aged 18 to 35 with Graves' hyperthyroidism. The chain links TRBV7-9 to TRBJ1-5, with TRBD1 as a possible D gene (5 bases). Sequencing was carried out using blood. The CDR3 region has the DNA TGTGCCGGCAGCTGGTATCAGGGAGGCAATCAGCCCCAGCATTTT. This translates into CAGSWYQGGNQPQHF.